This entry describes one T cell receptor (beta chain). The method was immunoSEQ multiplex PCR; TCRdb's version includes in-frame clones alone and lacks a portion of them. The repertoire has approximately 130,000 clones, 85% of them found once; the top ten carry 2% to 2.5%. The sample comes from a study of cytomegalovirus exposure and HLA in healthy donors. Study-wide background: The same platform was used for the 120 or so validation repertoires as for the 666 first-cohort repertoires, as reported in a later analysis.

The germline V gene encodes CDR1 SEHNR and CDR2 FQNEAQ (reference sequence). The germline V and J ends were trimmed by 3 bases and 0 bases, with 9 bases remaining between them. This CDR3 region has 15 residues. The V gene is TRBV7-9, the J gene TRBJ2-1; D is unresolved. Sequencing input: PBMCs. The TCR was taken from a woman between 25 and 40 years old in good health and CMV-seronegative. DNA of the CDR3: TGTGCCAGCAGCTTGAGCGAGAGCTCCTACAATGAGCAGTTCTTC. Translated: CASSLSESSYNEQFF.